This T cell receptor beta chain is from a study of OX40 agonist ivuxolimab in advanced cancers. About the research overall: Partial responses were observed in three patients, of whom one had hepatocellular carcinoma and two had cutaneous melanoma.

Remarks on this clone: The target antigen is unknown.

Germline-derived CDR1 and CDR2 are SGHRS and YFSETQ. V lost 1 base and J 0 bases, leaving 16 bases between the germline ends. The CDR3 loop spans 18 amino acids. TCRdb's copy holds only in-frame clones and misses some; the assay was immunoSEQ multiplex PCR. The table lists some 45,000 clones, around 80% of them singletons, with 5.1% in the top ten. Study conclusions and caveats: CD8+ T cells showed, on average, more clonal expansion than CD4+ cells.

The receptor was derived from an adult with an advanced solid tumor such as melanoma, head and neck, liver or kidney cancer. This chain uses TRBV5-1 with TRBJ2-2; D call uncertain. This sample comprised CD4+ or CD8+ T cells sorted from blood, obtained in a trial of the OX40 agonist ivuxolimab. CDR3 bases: TGCGCCAGCAGCTTGCGCCCTCACAAGATTTCGAACACCGGGGAGCTGTTTTTT. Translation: CASSLRPHKISNTGELFF.